These T cell receptor beta chains were read from a single sample in a study of monozygotic twins with inflammatory bowel disease. One entry per CDR3 protein, without DNA, is what TCRdb gives after re-calling the 5' RACE reads. The listing contains 330,000 or so distinct CDR3 sequences. Material: blood. The receptors stem from a human donor with ulcerative colitis or Crohn's disease, or a healthy co-twin of an affected twin (not recorded which). Both conserved end residues are part of each CDR3. Fields, in order: V gene, CDR3 length, J gene, CDR3 protein.

TRBV18	15	TRBJ2-7	CASSPPSQGAYEQYF
TRBV7-9	14	TRBJ2-7	CASSFQPSGYEQYF
TRBV3-1	12	TRBJ2-7	CASSQTGREQYF
TRBV11-2	14	TRBJ2-7	CASSAFMGAYEQYF
TRBV5-6	13	TRBJ1-1	CASSGGQSTEAFF
TRBV28	14	TRBJ2-7	CASLDLAESYEQYF
TRBV6-1	13	TRBJ2-7	CASRGPRSYEQYF
TRBV20-1	16	TRBJ2-2	CSARDSSGGDTGELFF
TRBV28	16	TRBJ2-3	CASSRQGIARADTQYF
TRBV20-1	15	TRBJ2-7	CSARDMVGRPYEQYF
TRBV2	17	TRBJ2-5	CASSEGALAGLKETQYF
TRBV20-1	14	TRBJ2-7	CSARWGDRGREQYF
TRBV4-1	16	TRBJ2-3	CASSQRLGGDTDTQYF
TRBV10-2	15	TRBJ2-7	CASSELDRAFSEQYF
TRBV5-5	15	TRBJ2-1	CASSLHRDSNNEQFF
TRBV5-4	14	TRBJ2-3	CASSLAADTDTQYF
TRBV5-1	12	TRBJ2-1	CASSYGLGEQFF
TRBV18	16	TRBJ2-1	CASSPTGGARRDEQFF
TRBV7-2	13	TRBJ2-5	CASSPQGGGTQYF
TRBV20-1	12	TRBJ1-2	CSGNTGYYGYTF
TRBV28	16	TRBJ1-6	CASSLSGGTGRSPLHF
TRBV7-9	11	TRBJ2-3	CASSITDTQYF
TRBV5-1	18	TRBJ2-6	CASSPSGTGVAGANVLTF